This is a list of T cell receptor beta chains from one sample in a study of blood T cell repertoires in COVID-19. Assay used: immunoSEQ multiplex PCR; TCRdb lists only in-frame clones, some missing. Of fewer than 200,000 clones listed, about 85% are singletons. Sample: peripheral blood. Receptor source: a woman older than 75 with acute or convalescent COVID-19. Both conserved end residues are part of each CDR3. A D gene is named only where the DNA matches it firmly. Size is omitted from some rows. Given values are once, few, many or a class for expanded clones.

CDR3aa,CDR3nt,d_gene,v_gene,abundance,len,j_gene
CASSQEWGQGTYEQYF,TGTGCCAGCAGCCAAGAGTGGGGACAGGGGACCTACGAGCAGTACTTC,TRBD1,TRBV3-1/TRBV3-2,NA,16,TRBJ2-7
CASSFGQPNTEAFF,TGTGCCAGCAGCTTCGGACAGCCGAACACTGAAGCTTTCTTT,NA,TRBV11-1,NA,14,TRBJ1-1
CASSYPFPEGQFF,TGTGCCAGCAGTTATCCCTTTCCCGAGGGGCAGTTCTTC,NA,TRBV6-2/TRBV6-3,NA,13,TRBJ2-1
CSAGGAGYDQPQHF,TGCAGCGCCGGAGGGGCGGGGTATGATCAGCCCCAGCATTTT,NA,TRBV29-1,NA,14,TRBJ1-5
CASSFRDRGGSEKLFF,TGTGCCAGCAGCTTCCGGGACAGGGGCGGTAGTGAAAAACTGTTTTTT,TRBD1,TRBV7-2,NA,16,TRBJ1-4
CAISEGAVNTEAFF,TGTGCCATCAGTGAGGGAGCGGTCAACACTGAAGCTTTCTTT,NA,TRBV10-3,NA,14,TRBJ1-1
CSAGQDGYTF,TGCAGTGCTGGCCAGGATGGCTACACCTTC,NA,TRBV20-1,NA,10,TRBJ1-2
CASGHSGTGGPNQPQHF,TGTGCTAGTGGTCATTCCGGGACAGGGGGTCCCAATCAGCCCCAGCATTTT,TRBD1,TRBV12-5,NA,17,TRBJ1-5
CASRKGQNTEAFF,TGTGCCAGCAGGAAGGGACAGAACACTGAAGCTTTCTTT,NA,TRBV12-3/TRBV12-4,NA,13,TRBJ1-1
CSASREVAEAFF,TGCAGCGCAAGCAGGGAGGTAGCCGAAGCTTTCTTT,NA,TRBV29-1,few,12,TRBJ1-1
CASSDGPPTRGGEAFF,TGTGCCAGCAGTGATGGACCCCCAACAAGGGGAGGTGAAGCTTTCTTT,NA,TRBV6-1,NA,16,TRBJ1-1
CASSSSRGLAGLTDTQYF,TGTGCCAGTAGTTCATCACGCGGACTAGCGGGACTCACAGATACGCAGTATTTT,TRBD2,TRBV19,NA,18,TRBJ2-3
CASSQSGGRWTEAFF,TGCGCCAGCAGTCAATCGGGGGGGCGGTGGACTGAAGCTTTCTTT,NA,TRBV23-1,NA,15,TRBJ1-1
CASSLVAGGLSGANVLTF,TGCGCCAGCAGCTTGGTGGCAGGGGGCCTCTCTGGGGCCAACGTCCTGACTTTC,TRBD1,TRBV5-1,NA,18,TRBJ2-6
CASTGTGVRRTGELFF,TGTGCCAGCACCGGGACAGGGGTTCGTCGAACCGGGGAGCTGTTTTTT,TRBD1,TRBV27,NA,16,TRBJ2-2
CASSYLMGGTDGYTF,TGTGCCAGCAGTTACCTCATGGGGGGTACTGATGGCTACACCTTC,NA,TRBV6-6,NA,15,TRBJ1-2
CASSRTGTGFSPILSPLHF,TGTGCCAGCAGCCGCACCGGGACAGGGTTTAGCCCTATTTTATCACCCCTCCACTTT,TRBD1,TRBV2,NA,19,TRBJ1-6
CASSVGWANNEQFF,TGTGCCAGCAGCGTAGGGTGGGCGAACAATGAGCAGTTCTTC,NA,TRBV9,NA,14,TRBJ2-1
CASSPDSVYNEQFF,TGTGCCAGCAGCCCTGACTCCGTCTACAATGAGCAGTTCTTC,NA,TRBV5-4,NA,14,TRBJ2-1
CASSLGAFYGYTF,TGTGCCAGCAGCTTAGGGGCGTTCTATGGCTACACCTTC,NA,TRBV11-2,NA,13,TRBJ1-2
CASRKGGTEAFF,TGTGCCAGCAGAAAAGGGGGCACTGAAGCTTTCTTT,NA,TRBV12-3/TRBV12-4,once,12,TRBJ1-1
CASSFGTESLPQHF,TGTGCCAGCAGCTTCGGGACAGAAAGTCTGCCCCAGCATTTT,TRBD1,TRBV7-2,NA,14,TRBJ1-5
CASSETGGADNQPQHF,TGTGCCAGCAGCGAAACAGGGGGCGCGGACAATCAGCCCCAGCATTTT,TRBD1,TRBV5-6,NA,16,TRBJ1-5
CASSFLAGGPNAQYF,TGTGCCAGCAGCTTCCTAGCGGGGGGGCCTAATGCCCAGTACTTC,TRBD2,TRBV5-6,NA,15,TRBJ2-5
CASSLGRSEAFF,TGCGCCAGCAGCTTGGGTAGATCTGAAGCTTTCTTT,NA,TRBV5-1,once,12,TRBJ1-1
CASSLVRYEQYF,TGTGCCAGCAGCTTAGTCCGCTACGAGCAGTACTTC,NA,TRBV7-2,NA,12,TRBJ2-7
CASSLSRGSRNSPLHF,TGTGCCAGCAGTTTGTCTAGGGGCAGTCGTAATTCACCCCTCCACTTT,NA,TRBV27,NA,16,TRBJ1-6
CASSSIGQANTEAFF,TGTGCCAGCAGCTCCATCGGACAGGCGAACACTGAAGCTTTCTTT,TRBD1,TRBV7-8,NA,15,TRBJ1-1
CASTMGRSQETQYF,TGTGCCAGCACCATGGGGCGGTCCCAAGAGACCCAGTACTTC,NA,TRBV6-5,once,14,TRBJ2-5